The 18 T cell receptor beta chains listed next were all sequenced from one sample in a study of blood T cells in healthy people across ages. Primers used in a second PCR of about 6 to 11 cycles were a sample-barcoded 5' primer and a J-beta primer mix. MiXCR, run by TCRdb on the 5' RACE reads, gives a single entry per CDR3 protein. The repertoire holds about 970,000 distinct CDR3 sequences, 51% seen once, with about 20% in the top ten. Material: blood. Every receptor here comes from a woman aged 60-75 years in good health.

The V gene is TRBV4-1, the J gene TRBJ2-5; 7 nucleotides align to TRBD2. The ends lost 1 base at V and 2 bases at J; junction bases unmatched: 10. This CDR3 region has 17 residues. CDR1 is MGHRA and CDR2 is YSYEKL in the germline V gene. In nucleotides, the CDR3 is TGCGCCAGCAGCCAAGTAGGTCTCCTAGCGGATCAAGAGACCCAGTACTTC. Translated: CASSQVGLLADQETQYF.

This chain connects TRBV20-1 to TRBJ2-3, with TRBD2 identical over 8 bases. Germline V CDR1 and CDR2: DFQATT, SNEGSKA (reference sequence). The CDR3 consists of 15 residues. The J segment lost 0 bases and the V segment lost 6 bases, leaving 8 bases of the junction unmatched. The DNA for the CDR3 is TGCAGTGCGAGCCTTCCTAGCGGGAGCACAGATACGCAGTATTTT. Translating it yields CSASLPSGSTDTQYF.

The count of this clonotype is one. The gene calls are TRBV12-3 or TRBV12-4 and TRBJ2-3; D not certain. V lost 6 bases and J 4 bases, leaving 17 bases between the germline ends. This CDR3 is built from 15 residues. The CDR3 DNA is TGTGCCAGCAGCCGGTCATCGGTGTTTGCAGATACGCAGTATTTT. This gives the protein CASSRSSVFADTQYF.

This clonotype showed up just once. The V gene is TRBV2, the J gene TRBJ2-1, with a possible D match to TRBD2 (6 bases). The V end lost 3 bases, the J end lost 1 base, and 10 bases lay between the germline ends. The CDR3 runs to 15 residues. CDR1 is SNHLY, CDR2 FYNNEI, per germline. The CDR3 here is CASSDARDSYNEQFF. The CDR3 DNA sequence: TGTGCCAGCAGTGACGCGCGGGATTCCTACAATGAGCAGTTCTTC.

This sequence joins TRBV3-1 and TRBJ2-3, with D possibly matching TRBD1 (5 bases). This CDR3 comprises 15 residues. V was cut by 2 bases and J by 4 bases, with 13 bases left in between. Germline-derived CDR1 and CDR2 are LGHDT and YNNKEL (reference sequence). CDR3 protein: CASSQLFRGPDTQYF. The CDR3 DNA is TGTGCCAGCAGCCAATTATTTAGGGGCCCAGATACGCAGTATTTT.

The V and J genes are TRBV14 and TRBJ2-7; D could derive from TRBD1 or TRBD2 (5 bases each). The CDR3 is 17 amino acids. The germline V and J ends were trimmed by 0 bases and 1 base, with 16 bases remaining between them. CDR1 is SGHDN and CDR2 is FVKESK in the germline V gene. CDR3 sequence: CASSQDLWGRVSYEQYF. In DNA, the CDR3 is TGTGCCAGCAGCCAAGATCTTTGGGGACGGGTGTCCTACGAGCAGTACTTC.

This clonotype showed up just a few times. The chain employs TRBV4-3 and TRBJ2-1; a weak D match, TRBD2 (5 bases). V was trimmed by 0 bases and J by 0 bases, leaving 18 bases between them. The CDR3 covers 19 residues. Germline lookup yields CDR1 LGHNA and CDR2 YSLEER. CDR3 region: CASSQDILGRGSSYNEQFF. CDR3 in DNA: TGCGCCAGCAGCCAAGACATTCTGGGAAGAGGGAGCTCCTACAATGAGCAGTTCTTC.

This clonotype has just a few counts. The chain employs TRBV28 and TRBJ2-2; D is possibly TRBD2 (6 bases). V was clipped by 7 bases and J by 0 bases, with 18 bases between them. This CDR3 spans 17 amino acids. From germline, CDR1 is MDHEN and CDR2 SYDVKM. Here the CDR3 reads CASNSAGGMTNTGELFF. The CDR3, as DNA: TGTGCCAGCAACTCGGCGGGCGGGATGACGAACACCGGGGAGCTGTTTTTT.

V is TRBV4-1 and J is TRBJ2-4, with 7 bases that match TRBD1. The closer fit of TRBJ2-7 to the DNA end suggests the J call may be wrong. From germline, CDR1 is MGHRA and CDR2 YSYEKL. The CDR3 has 15 amino acids. The CDR3 sequence is CASSQGRGPQSEQYF. The CDR3 bases are TGCGCCAGCAGCCAAGGAAGGGGGCCACAAAGCGAGCAGTACTTC.

This chain connects TRBV28 to TRBJ2-7, with 8 bases identical to TRBD2. The J call is in doubt because the DNA end fits TRBJ2-5 better. The length of the CDR3 is 13 residues. CDR1 and CDR2 from the germline V gene are MDHEN and SYDVKM. The CDR3: CASSSGGLETQYF. Written as DNA, the CDR3 is TGTGCCAGCAGTTCGGGGGGGCTGGAGACCCAGTACTTC.

This clonotype has more than one count but fewer than ten. The V gene is TRBV7-6, the J gene TRBJ2-7, with TRBD2 identical over 8 bases. The germline V gene has CDR1 SGHVS and CDR2 FNYEAQ. The CDR3 length is 15 residues. Germline trimming cut 3 bases from V and 2 bases from J; bases unmatched to any gene: 6. CDR3 sequence (DNA): TGTGCCAGCAGCTTCAGTAGCGGGGCCACCTACGAGCAGTACTTC. It is translated as CASSFSSGATYEQYF.

This rearrangement joins TRBV20-1 to TRBJ2-4, with 9 bases that match TRBD2. Germline assignment: CDR1 DFQATT and CDR2 SNEGSKA (reference sequence). Trimming took 1 base from V and 0 from J; bases not matched to a gene: 7. The CDR3 totals 17 residues. The CDR3 DNA is TGCAGTGCTAGAGCCGTCAGACTAGCGGTAGCCAAAAACATTCAGTACTTC. It translates to CSARAVRLAVAKNIQYF.

This clonotype was seen a few times. The chain uses TRBV20-1 and TRBJ1-1; D ambiguous. Germline-derived CDR1 and CDR2 are DFQATT and SNEGSKA (reference sequence). The V end lost 3 bases, the J end lost 4 bases, and 9 bases lay between the germline ends. This CDR3 spans 12 amino acids. The CDR3 DNA reads TGCAGTGCTAGGATTCTGAGCACTGAAGCTTTCTTT. Its translation is CSARILSTEAFF.

This clonotype was counted between two and nine times. The chain is built from TRBV27 and TRBJ2-7; D gene unclear. This CDR3 is built from 12 residues. CDR1 and CDR2 from the germline V gene are MNHEY and SMNVEV (reference sequence). V lost 6 bases and J 3 bases, leaving 9 bases between the germline ends. CDR3 region: CASRSDDYEQYF. The CDR3 DNA reads as TGTGCCAGCAGGTCCGACGACTACGAGCAGTACTTC.

The V gene is TRBV28, the J gene TRBJ2-3; 11 bases agree with TRBD2. The CDR3 runs to 17 residues. J was trimmed by 0 bases and V by 1 base; bases with no gene match: 3. Germline CDR1 is MDHEN and CDR2 is SYDVKM. The CDR3 nucleotides read TGTGCCAGCAGTTTATCCTGGACTAGCGGGAGCACAGATACGCAGTATTTT. Encoded protein: CASSLSWTSGSTDTQYF.

The J gene is TRBJ2-7, the V gene TRBV20-1, with 8 bases that match TRBD2. There are 18 residues in the CDR3. Per germline, CDR1 DFQATT and CDR2 SNEGSKA (reference sequence). Trimming took 1 base from V and 4 from J; bases not matched to a gene: 18. CDR3 sequence reads: CSARVRLQTREALYEQYF. In DNA, the CDR3 is TGCAGTGCTAGAGTTCGGTTACAAACGCGGGAGGCCTTGTACGAGCAGTACTTC.

V and J are TRBV3-1 and TRBJ2-7; 8 nucleotides align to TRBD2. This CDR3 contains 16 residues. After removal of 4 bases from V and 2 bases from J, the junction contained 10 bases not matched to a gene. Germline CDR1 LGHDT, CDR2 YNNKEL (reference sequence). CDR3 residues: CASSPSHAGGAYEQYF. The CDR3 DNA follows: TGTGCCAGCAGCCCTTCCCACGCGGGAGGCGCCTACGAGCAGTACTTC.

In its sample, this clonotype was seen a few times. J is TRBJ1-2 and V is TRBV6-2 or TRBV6-3, with no clear D. Germline CDR1 is MNHEY and CDR2 is SVGEGT. Trimming cost V 5 bases and J 7 bases, with 8 bases left between them. The CDR3 is made up of 11 amino acids. For the CDR3, the DNA is TGTGCCAGCAGTCCCAAGCTTGGCTACACCTTC. It specifies CASSPKLGYTF.